This T cell receptor (beta chain) was identified during a study of T cell responses to AZD1222 COVID-19 vaccine. On this clone: Its antigen is as yet unknown.

V lost 1 base to trimming and J lost 2 bases, with 7 bases between them. The CDR3 is 14 amino acids. Germline loops: CDR1 SGHRS, CDR2 YFSETQ. Study findings and constraints: Sampling captured repertoires only after the peak T cell response. Spike-wide coverage was observed for vaccine-associated CD4 TCRs, with dominant responses at 160-218 and 743-854.

Assay: immunoSEQ multiplex PCR; the TCRdb copy retains only in-frame clones and omits some. The sample holds 180,000 or so clones, about 94% seen once. The genes are TRBV5-1 and TRBJ1-3; no definite D call. The source was peripheral blood, collected 28 days after the second AZD1222 dose. The receptor was derived from an adult who received the AZD1222 COVID-19 vaccine. The CDR3 DNA reads as TGCGCCAGCAGCTTGAGGGAAGCTGGAAACACCATATATTTT. Amino acid sequence: CASSLREAGNTIYF.